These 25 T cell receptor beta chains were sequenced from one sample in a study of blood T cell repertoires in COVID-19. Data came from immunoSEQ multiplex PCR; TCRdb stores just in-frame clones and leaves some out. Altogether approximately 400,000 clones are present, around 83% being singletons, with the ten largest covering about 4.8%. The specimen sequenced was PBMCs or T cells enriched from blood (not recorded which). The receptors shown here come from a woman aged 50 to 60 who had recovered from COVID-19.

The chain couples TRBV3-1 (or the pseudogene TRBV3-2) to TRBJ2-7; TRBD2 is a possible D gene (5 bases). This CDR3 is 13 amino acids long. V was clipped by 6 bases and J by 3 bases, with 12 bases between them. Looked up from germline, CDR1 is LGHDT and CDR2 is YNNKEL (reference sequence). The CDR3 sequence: CASRTSGRYEQYF. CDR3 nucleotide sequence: TGTGCCAGCAGGACCAGCGGACGCTACGAGCAGTACTTC.

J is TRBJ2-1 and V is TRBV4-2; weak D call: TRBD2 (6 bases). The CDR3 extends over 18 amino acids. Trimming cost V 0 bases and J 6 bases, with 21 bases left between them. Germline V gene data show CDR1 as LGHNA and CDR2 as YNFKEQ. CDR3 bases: TGTGCCAGCAGCCAAGATCCAAGTAGCGCGGGGTTTGGCAATGAGCAGTTCTTC. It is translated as CASSQDPSSAGFGNEQFF.

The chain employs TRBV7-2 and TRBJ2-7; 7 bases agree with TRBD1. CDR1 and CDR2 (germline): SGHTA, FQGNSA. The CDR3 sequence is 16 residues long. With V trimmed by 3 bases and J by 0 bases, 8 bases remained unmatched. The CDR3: CASSFSGTEPSYEQYF. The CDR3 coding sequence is TGTGCCAGCAGCTTTTCTGGGACAGAGCCCTCCTACGAGCAGTACTTC.

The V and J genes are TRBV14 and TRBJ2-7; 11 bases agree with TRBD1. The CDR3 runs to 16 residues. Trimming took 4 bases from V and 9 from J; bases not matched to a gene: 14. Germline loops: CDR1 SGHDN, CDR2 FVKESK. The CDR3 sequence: CASSPTGTGGMFGQYF. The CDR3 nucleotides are TGTGCCAGCAGCCCTACCGGGACAGGGGGAATGTTCGGGCAGTACTTC.

In DNA, the CDR3 is TGTGCCAGTAGTCGCTCAGGAAAGGATGGCTACACCTTC. This translates into CASSRSGKDGYTF. The J gene is TRBJ1-2, the V gene TRBV19; D remains ambiguous. The CDR3 spans 13 residues. V was shortened by 5 bases and J by 6 bases, with 13 bases between the two germline ends. Germline V gives CDR1 LNHDA, CDR2 SQIVND (reference sequence).

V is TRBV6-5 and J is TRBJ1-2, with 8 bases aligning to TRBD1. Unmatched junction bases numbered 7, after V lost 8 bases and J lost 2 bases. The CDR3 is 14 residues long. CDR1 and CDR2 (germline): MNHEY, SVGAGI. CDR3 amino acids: CASQQDRANYGYTF. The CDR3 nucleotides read TGTGCCAGCCAACAGGACAGGGCCAACTATGGCTACACCTTC.

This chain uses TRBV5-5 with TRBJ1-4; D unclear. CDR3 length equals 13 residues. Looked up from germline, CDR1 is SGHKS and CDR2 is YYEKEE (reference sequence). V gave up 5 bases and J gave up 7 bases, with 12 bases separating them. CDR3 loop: CASSRGVSEKLFF. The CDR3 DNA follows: TGTGCCAGCAGTCGCGGGGTGTCTGAAAAACTGTTTTTT.

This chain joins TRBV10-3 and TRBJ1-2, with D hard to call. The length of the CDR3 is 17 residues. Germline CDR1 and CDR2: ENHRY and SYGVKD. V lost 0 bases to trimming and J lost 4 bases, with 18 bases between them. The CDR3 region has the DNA TGTGCCATCAGTGAGTCATATGGGGAGGCGCCCGCCTATGGCTACACCTTC. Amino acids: CAISESYGEAPAYGYTF.

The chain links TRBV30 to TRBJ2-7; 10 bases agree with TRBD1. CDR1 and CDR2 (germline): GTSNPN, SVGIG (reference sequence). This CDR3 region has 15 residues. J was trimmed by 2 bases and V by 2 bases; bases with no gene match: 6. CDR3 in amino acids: CAWSIAGTGAYEQYF. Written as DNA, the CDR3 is TGTGCCTGGAGTATTGCCGGGACAGGGGCCTACGAGCAGTACTTC.

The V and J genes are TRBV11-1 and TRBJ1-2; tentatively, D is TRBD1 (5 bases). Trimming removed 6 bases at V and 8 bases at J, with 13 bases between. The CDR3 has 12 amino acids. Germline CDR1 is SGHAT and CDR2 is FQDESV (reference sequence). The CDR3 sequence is CASSYQGGGYTF. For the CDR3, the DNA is TGTGCCAGCAGTTACCAGGGAGGAGGCTACACCTTC.

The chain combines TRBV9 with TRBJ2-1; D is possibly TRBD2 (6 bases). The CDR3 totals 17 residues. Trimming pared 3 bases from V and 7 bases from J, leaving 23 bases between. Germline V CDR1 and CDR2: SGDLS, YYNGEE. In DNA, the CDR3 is TGTGCCAGCAGCGGAGATCCCGGGACTGGAGGTTGGAATGAGCAGTTCTTC. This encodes CASSGDPGTGGWNEQFF.

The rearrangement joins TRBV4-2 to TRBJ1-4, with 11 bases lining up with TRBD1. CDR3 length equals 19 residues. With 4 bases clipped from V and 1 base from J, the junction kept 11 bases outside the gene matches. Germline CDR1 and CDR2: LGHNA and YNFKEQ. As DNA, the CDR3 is TGTGCCAGCAGCCCCACCCTAGGACAGGGGGCTGAAACTAATGAAAAACTGTTTTTT. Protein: CASSPTLGQGAETNEKLFF.

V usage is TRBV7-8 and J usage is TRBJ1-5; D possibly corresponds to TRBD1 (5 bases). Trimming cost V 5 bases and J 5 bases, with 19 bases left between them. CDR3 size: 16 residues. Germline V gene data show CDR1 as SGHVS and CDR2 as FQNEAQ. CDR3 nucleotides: TGTGCCAGCAGCCCCACGGGAAGGGGAGGGGATCAGCCCCAGCATTTT. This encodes CASSPTGRGGDQPQHF.

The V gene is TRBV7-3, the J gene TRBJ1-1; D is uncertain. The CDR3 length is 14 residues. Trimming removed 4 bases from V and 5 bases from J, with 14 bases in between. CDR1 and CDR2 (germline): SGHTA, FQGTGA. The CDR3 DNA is TGTGCCAGCAGCTCCTCCCGCGATCTTACTGAAGCTTTCTTT. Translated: CASSSSRDLTEAFF. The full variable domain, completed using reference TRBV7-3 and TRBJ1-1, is GAGVSQTPSNKVTEKGKYVELRCDPISGHTALYWYRQSLGQGPEFLIYFQGTGAADDSGLPNDRFFAVRPEGSVSTLKIQRTERGDSAVYLCASSSSRDLTEAFFGQGTRLTVV.

CDR3 nucleotide sequence: TGTGCCAGCAGTGAGAGGACAGGGGGAATCGGGACCCAGTACTTC. Translation gives CASSERTGGIGTQYF. The gene calls are TRBV6-1 and TRBJ2-5; TRBD1 matches 10 bases. J gave up 7 bases and V 3 bases, and 8 bases lay outside the gene matches. Germline-derived CDR1 and CDR2 are MNHNS and SASEGT. The CDR3 extends over 15 amino acids.

For the CDR3, the DNA is TGTGCCAGCAGCCCCACGCAGGGTCTGAGTGTCGGTGGCTACACCTTC. It yields the protein CASSPTQGLSVGGYTF. The genes are TRBV7-2 and TRBJ1-2; perhaps TRBD1 as D (5 bases). CDR3 length equals 16 residues. V was pared by 5 bases and J by 7 bases, with 23 bases between. Germline CDR1 reads SGHTA; CDR2 reads FQGNSA.

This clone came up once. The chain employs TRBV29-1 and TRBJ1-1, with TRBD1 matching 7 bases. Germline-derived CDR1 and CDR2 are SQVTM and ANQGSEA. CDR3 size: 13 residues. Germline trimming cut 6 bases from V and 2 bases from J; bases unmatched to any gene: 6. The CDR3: CSVQGQLNTEAFF. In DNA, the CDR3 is TGCAGCGTCCAGGGACAGCTTAACACTGAAGCTTTCTTT.

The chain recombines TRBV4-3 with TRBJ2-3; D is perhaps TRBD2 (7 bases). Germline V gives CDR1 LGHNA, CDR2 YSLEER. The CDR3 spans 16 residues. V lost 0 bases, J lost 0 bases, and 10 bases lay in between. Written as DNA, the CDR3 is TGCGCCAGCAGCCAAGAGCGGGGGCTCAGCACAGATACGCAGTATTTT. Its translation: CASSQERGLSTDTQYF.

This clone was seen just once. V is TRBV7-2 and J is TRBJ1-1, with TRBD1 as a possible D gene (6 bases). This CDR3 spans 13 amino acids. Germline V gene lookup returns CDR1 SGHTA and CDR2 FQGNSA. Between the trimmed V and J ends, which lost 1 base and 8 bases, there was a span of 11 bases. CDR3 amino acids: CASSLDRDKEAFF. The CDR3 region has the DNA TGTGCCAGCAGCTTAGACCGGGACAAGGAAGCTTTCTTT.

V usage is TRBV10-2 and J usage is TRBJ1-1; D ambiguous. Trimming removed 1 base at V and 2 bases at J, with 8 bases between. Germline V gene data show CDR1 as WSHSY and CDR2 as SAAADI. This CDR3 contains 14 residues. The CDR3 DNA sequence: TGCGCCAGCAGTGAGTTCGGGAAAAACACTGAAGCTTTCTTT. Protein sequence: CASSEFGKNTEAFF.

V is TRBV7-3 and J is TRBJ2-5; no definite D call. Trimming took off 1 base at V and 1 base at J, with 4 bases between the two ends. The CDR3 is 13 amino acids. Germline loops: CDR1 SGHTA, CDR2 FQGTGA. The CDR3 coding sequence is TGTGCCAGCAGCTTAAGGGCCCAAGAGACCCAGTACTTC. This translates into CASSLRAQETQYF.

The CDR3 sequence is CAWDPGQGRAFF. DNA of the CDR3: TGTGCCTGGGACCCGGGACAGGGTAGGGCTTTCTTT. The V gene is TRBV30, the J gene TRBJ1-1; 9 bases are a match to TRBD1. Germline V gene lookup returns CDR1 GTSNPN and CDR2 SVGIG (reference sequence). The CDR3 sequence is 12 residues long. Germline trimming cut 5 bases from V and 11 bases from J; bases unmatched to any gene: 9.

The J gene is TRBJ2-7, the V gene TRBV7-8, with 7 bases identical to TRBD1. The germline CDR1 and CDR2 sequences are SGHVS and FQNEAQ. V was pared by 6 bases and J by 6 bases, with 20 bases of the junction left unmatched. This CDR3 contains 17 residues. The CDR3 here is CASRTDPGQREFGEQYF. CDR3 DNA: TGTGCCAGCAGGACAGACCCGGGACAGCGAGAGTTCGGCGAGCAGTACTTC. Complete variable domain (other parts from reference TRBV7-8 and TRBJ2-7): GAGVSQSPRYKVAKRGQDVALRCDPISGHVSLFWYQQALGQGPEFLTYFQNEAQLDKSGLPSDRFFAERPEGSVSTLKIQRTQQEDSAVYLCASRTDPGQREFGEQYFGPGTRLTVT.

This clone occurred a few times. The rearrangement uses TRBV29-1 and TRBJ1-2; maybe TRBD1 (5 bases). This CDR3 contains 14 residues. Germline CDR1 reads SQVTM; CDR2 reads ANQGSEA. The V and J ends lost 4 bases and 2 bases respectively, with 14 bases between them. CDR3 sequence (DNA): TGCAGCGTTGGGGGGGTAGAAAGAAACTATGGCTACACCTTC. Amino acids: CSVGGVERNYGYTF.

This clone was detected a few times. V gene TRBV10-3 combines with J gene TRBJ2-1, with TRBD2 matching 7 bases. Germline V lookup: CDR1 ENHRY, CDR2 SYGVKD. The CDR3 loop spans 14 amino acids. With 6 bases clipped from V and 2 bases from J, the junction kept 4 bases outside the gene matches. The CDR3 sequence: CAIRVAGAYNEQFF. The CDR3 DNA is TGTGCCATCAGGGTAGCGGGCGCCTACAATGAGCAGTTCTTC.